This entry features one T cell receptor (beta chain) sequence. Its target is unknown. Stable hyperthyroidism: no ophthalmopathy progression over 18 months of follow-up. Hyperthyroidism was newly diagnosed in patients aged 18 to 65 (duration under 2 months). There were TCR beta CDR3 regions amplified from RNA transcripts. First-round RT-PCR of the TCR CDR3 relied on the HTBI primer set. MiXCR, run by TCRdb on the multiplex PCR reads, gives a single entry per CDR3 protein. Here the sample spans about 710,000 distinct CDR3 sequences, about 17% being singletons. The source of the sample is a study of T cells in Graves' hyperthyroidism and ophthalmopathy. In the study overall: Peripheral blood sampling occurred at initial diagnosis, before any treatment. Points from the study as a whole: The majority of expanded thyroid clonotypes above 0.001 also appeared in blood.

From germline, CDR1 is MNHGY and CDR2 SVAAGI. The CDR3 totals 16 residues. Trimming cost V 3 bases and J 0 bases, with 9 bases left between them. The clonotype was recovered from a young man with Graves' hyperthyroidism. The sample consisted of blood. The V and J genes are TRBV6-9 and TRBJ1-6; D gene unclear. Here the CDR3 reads CASSYAQSSYNSPLHF. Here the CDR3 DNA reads TGTGCCAGCAGTTACGCGCAGAGCTCCTATAATTCACCCCTCCACTTT.